These 2 T cell receptor beta chains were sequenced from one sample in a study of beta chain features in type 1 diabetes. Isolated RNA was reverse transcribed in full, so expressed TCRB transcripts were sequenced. Data came from immunoSEQ multiplex PCR; TCRdb stores just in-frame clones and leaves some out. Of about 350,000 clones in the sample, less than 20% were seen once. The sequenced sample was naive CD4+ T cells from blood. The receptors here all came from a woman under 30 in good health.

This clone was detected once. V usage is TRBV29-1 and J usage is TRBJ1-5, with D unclear. The CDR3 consists of 13 residues. V lost 4 bases to trimming and J lost 6 bases, with 13 bases between them. CDR1 and CDR2 from the germline V gene are SQVTM and ANQGSEA. CDR3 in DNA: TGCAGCGTTGCCTCCGGCCCAGGTCAGCCCCAGCATTTT. Protein: CSVASGPGQPQHF. The full variable domain, with the rest looked up from reference TRBV29-1 and TRBJ1-5, is SAVISQKPSRDICQRGTSLTIQCQVDSQVTMMFWYRQQPGQSLTLIATANQGSEATYESGFVIDKFPISRPNLTFSTLTVSNMSPEDSSIYLCSVASGPGQPQHFGDGTRLSIL.

DNA for the CDR3: TGTGCCAGCAGTGTACAGGGTATGAAGCAGTTCTTC. It codes for CASSVQGMKQFF. V usage is TRBV6-1 and J usage is TRBJ2-1; D may be TRBD1 (6 bases). The germline V gene has CDR1 MNHNS and CDR2 SASEGT. Deletions cut 4 bases from V and 11 bases from J, with 12 bases between. The CDR3 is 12 amino acids.